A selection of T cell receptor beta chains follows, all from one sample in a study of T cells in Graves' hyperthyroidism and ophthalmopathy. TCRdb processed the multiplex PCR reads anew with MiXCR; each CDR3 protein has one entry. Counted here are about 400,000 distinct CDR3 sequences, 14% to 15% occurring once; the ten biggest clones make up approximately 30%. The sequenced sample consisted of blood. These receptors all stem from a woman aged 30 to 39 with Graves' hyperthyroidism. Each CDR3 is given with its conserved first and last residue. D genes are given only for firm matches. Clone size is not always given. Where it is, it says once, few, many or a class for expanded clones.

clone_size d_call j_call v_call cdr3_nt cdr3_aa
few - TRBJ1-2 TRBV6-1 TGTGCCAGCTGTTTCGCCACAGTCTCTAACTATGGCTACACCTTC CASCFATVSNYGYTF
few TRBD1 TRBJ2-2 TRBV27 TGTGCCAGCAGTTTTGATAGGACAGGGGGGGCGACCACCGGGGAGCTGTTTTTT CASSFDRTGGATTGELFF
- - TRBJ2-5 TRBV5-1 TGCGCCAGCAGCGTCGGACAGCGGGTCACGATAGGGACCCAGTACTTC CASSVGQRVTIGTQYF
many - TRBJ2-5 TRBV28 TGTGCCAGCAGCCGAGGGCTCGGGCCAAACCCGTACTTC CASSRGLGPNPYF
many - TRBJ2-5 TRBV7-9 TGTGCCAGCAGCTTAGACGTAGCGGTAGGGGAGACCCAGTACTTC CASSLDVAVGETQYF
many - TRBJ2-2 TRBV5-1 TGCGCCAGCAGCTTGGACACCGGGGAGCTGTTTTTT CASSLDTGELFF
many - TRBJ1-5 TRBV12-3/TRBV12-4 TGTGCCAGCAGTTTCAGCCCCCAGCCCCAGCATTTT CASSFSPQPQHF
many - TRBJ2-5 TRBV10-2 TGCGCCAGCAGTGAGTCTTCAACCCAAAAAGAGACCCAGTACTTC CASSESSTQKETQYF
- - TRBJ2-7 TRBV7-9 TGTGCCAGCAGCTGGACAGAGGGAGCCTACGAGCAGTACTTC CASSWTEGAYEQYF
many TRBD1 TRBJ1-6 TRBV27 TGTGCCAGCAGCCCACAGGGGTTGAATAATTCACCCCTCCACTTT CASSPQGLNNSPLHF
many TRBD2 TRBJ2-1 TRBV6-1 TGTGCCAGCAGTGATATTAGCGGGAGTTACAATGAGCAGTTCTTC CASSDISGSYNEQFF
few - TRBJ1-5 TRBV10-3 TGTGCCATCAGTGAGTCGACGGGAAGCAATCAGCCCCAGCATTTT CAISESTGSNQPQHF
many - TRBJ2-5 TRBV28 TGTGCCAGCAGTTTAGGACGGCCAGAGACCCAGTACTTC CASSLGRPETQYF
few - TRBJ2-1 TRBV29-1 TGCAGCGTTGACAGGCTAGCCAATGAGCAGTTCTTC CSVDRLANEQFF
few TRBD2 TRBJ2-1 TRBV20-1 TGCAGTGCTTTCATAGCGGGAGGCCGCAATTTCAATGAGCAGTTCTTC CSAFIAGGRNFNEQFF
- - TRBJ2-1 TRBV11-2 TGTGCCAGCTCCGAAATTGGGGAGACCCAGTTCTTC CASSEIGETQFF
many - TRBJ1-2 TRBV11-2 TGTGCCAGCAGCTCGGTCCGGGGGCCCAACTATGGCTACACCTTC CASSSVRGPNYGYTF
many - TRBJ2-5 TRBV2 TGTGCCAGCAGTGAACTTTGGACTTACCAAGAGACCCAGTACTTC CASSELWTYQETQYF
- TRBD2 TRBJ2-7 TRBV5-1 TGCGCCAGCAGCTTAAATAGCGGGGGGACCTACGAGCAGTACTTC CASSLNSGGTYEQYF
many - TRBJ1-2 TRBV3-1 TGTGCCAGCAGCCAAGGCCTGGGGGTAAATGGCTACACCTTC CASSQGLGVNGYTF
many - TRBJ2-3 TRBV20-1 TGCAGTGCTAGTGGCGCCCGCCCAGATACGCAGTATTTT CSASGARPDTQYF
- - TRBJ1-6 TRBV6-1 TGTGCCAGCAGTCCCGATTGGGATAATTCACCCCTCCACTTT CASSPDWDNSPLHF
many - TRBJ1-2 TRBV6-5 TGTGCCAGCAGTTACCTTCAGGCGACCTATGGCTACACCTTC CASSYLQATYGYTF
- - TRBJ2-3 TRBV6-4 TGTGCCAGCAGTGAATCGCCGACAGATACGCAGTATTTT CASSESPTDTQYF
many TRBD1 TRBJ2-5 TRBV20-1 TGCAGTCCAAATCCCCGACAGGGGTCCCAAGAGACCCAGTACTTC CSPNPRQGSQETQYF
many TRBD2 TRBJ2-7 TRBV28 TGTGCCAGCAGTTTGGGTAGCGGGAGGGGGACCATCTACGAGCAGTACTTC CASSLGSGRGTIYEQYF
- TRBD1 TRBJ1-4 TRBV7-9 TGTGCCAGCAGCGTGACAGGGGGAGGAGAAAAACTGTTTTTT CASSVTGGGEKLFF
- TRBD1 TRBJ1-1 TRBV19 TGTGCCAGTAGAGGGACAGAAGGGTTGAACACTGAAGCTTTCTTT CASRGTEGLNTEAFF
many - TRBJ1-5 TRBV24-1 TGTGCCACCAGTGATCCGGGGCGCAGGAGCAATCAGCCCCAGCATTTT CATSDPGRRSNQPQHF
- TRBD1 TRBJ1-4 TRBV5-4 TGTGCCAGCAAAAATCGGACAGGGAATGAAAAACTGTTTTTT CASKNRTGNEKLFF
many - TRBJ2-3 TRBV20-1 TGCAGTGCTAGAGTAGGAGGCGATTTGGGTACGCAGTATTTT CSARVGGDLGTQYF
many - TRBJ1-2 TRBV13 TGTGCCAGCAGCGAGGACGGATATGGCTACACCTTC CASSEDGYGYTF
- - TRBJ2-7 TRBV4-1 TGCGCCAGCAGCCAAACCGGGACGGGAACCTACGAGCAGTACTTC CASSQTGTGTYEQYF
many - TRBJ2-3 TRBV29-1 TGCAGCGTTGGGGGGCCGGTAACTAGCACAGATACGCAGTATTTT CSVGGPVTSTDTQYF
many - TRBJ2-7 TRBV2 TGTGCCAGCGGTAGCGGAACCTACGAGCAGTACTTC CASGSGTYEQYF
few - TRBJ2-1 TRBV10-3 TGTGCCGCTAGCGAGGGGGAATTCTACAATGAGCAGTTCTTC CAASEGEFYNEQFF
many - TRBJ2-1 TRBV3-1 TGTGCCAGCAGCCCCCAGGGACTCTCCGAGTTAGAGGAGCAGTTCTTC CASSPQGLSELEEQFF